Below are 18 T cell receptor beta chains sequenced from a single sample in a study of cytomegalovirus exposure and HLA in healthy donors. 13 Jbeta primers and 60 Vbeta primers were used for the PCR. The method was immunoSEQ multiplex PCR; TCRdb's version includes in-frame clones alone and lacks a portion of them. The data contain some 190,000 clones, almost 75% of them singletons. The sequenced material came from PBMCs. Receptors originate from a woman in her 30s in good health and CMV-seropositive.

V usage is TRBV7-9 and J usage is TRBJ2-3; TRBD1 agrees at 8 bases. This CDR3 spans 16 amino acids. Germline CDR1 and CDR2: SEHNR and FQNEAQ (reference sequence). After removal of 2 bases from V and 5 bases from J, the junction contained 9 bases not matched to a gene. The CDR3 sequence is CASSLKRTGSQDTQYF. Written as DNA, the CDR3 is TGTGCCAGCAGCTTAAAAAGGACAGGGAGCCAAGATACGCAGTATTTT.

The chain uses TRBV6-1 and TRBJ1-2; 10 bases are shared with TRBD1. V shed 3 bases and J 4 bases; nucleotides not matched to a gene: 5. CDR3 size: 15 residues. Germline CDR1 reads MNHNS; CDR2 reads SASEGT. Here the CDR3 reads CASSDRDRGVYGYTF. CDR3 nucleotide sequence: TGTGCCAGCAGTGACCGGGACAGGGGAGTCTATGGCTACACCTTC.

This clone was seen a handful of times. The rearrangement uses TRBV5-1 and TRBJ2-1, with 9 bases fitting TRBD2. The CDR3 loop spans 17 amino acids. Germline V gene data show CDR1 as SGHRS and CDR2 as YFSETQ. J gave up 0 bases and V 1 base, and 5 bases lay outside the gene matches. The CDR3 spells CASSLRLSGSSYNEQFF. CDR3 bases: TGCGCCAGCAGCTTGCGGCTTAGCGGGAGCTCCTACAATGAGCAGTTCTTC.

The chain combines TRBV7-2 with TRBJ2-1; 7 bases map to TRBD1. With 6 bases clipped from V and 2 bases from J, the junction kept 7 bases outside the gene matches. Germline V gene sequence: CDR1 SGHTA, CDR2 FQGNSA. The CDR3 covers 15 residues. The DNA for the CDR3 is TGTGCCAGCAGGACCCGGCAGGGGGCCTACAATGAGCAGTTCTTC. It specifies CASRTRQGAYNEQFF. Full variable domain (missing parts from reference TRBV7-2 and TRBJ2-1): GAGVSQSPSNKVTEKGKDVELRCDPISGHTALYWYRQSLGQGLEFLIYFQGNSAPDKSGLPSDRFSAERTGGSVSTLTIQRTQQEDSAVYLCASRTRQGAYNEQFFGPGTRLTVL.

The chain combines TRBV4-1 with TRBJ2-1; 9 bases are shared with TRBD2. Unmatched junction bases numbered 5, after V lost 0 bases and J lost 8 bases. This CDR3 has 15 amino acids. Germline lookup yields CDR1 MGHRA and CDR2 YSYEKL. The CDR3: CASSQDSQREDEQFF. CDR3 coding DNA: TGCGCCAGCAGCCAAGATAGCCAGCGGGAGGATGAGCAGTTCTTC.

The rearrangement links TRBV28 to TRBJ2-7; D not certain. CDR1 and CDR2 from the germline V gene are MDHEN and SYDVKM. The CDR3 is made up of 15 amino acids. Trimming left V 1 base short and J 0 bases short, with 10 bases between. The CDR3 reads CASSLSPSHSYEQYF. CDR3 DNA: TGTGCCAGCAGTTTATCCCCGAGTCACTCCTACGAGCAGTACTTC.

The chain recombines TRBV2 with TRBJ2-1; possibly TRBD2 for D (6 bases). CDR1 and CDR2 from the germline V gene are SNHLY and FYNNEI. The CDR3 runs to 13 residues. The germline V and J ends were trimmed by 4 bases and 7 bases, with 11 bases remaining between them. As DNA, the CDR3 is TGTGCCAGCAGTGTAGATCGGGGGAATGAGCAGTTCTTC. This sequence encodes CASSVDRGNEQFF.

The gene calls are TRBV2 and TRBJ2-3; 10 positions agree with TRBD2. Germline values: CDR1 SNHLY, CDR2 FYNNEI. The V segment lost 7 bases and the J segment 4 bases; nucleotides outside the gene matches: 8. The CDR3 contains 15 residues. In nucleotides, the CDR3 is TGTGCCAGCAAGAGCGCTAGCGGGAGTGCAGATACGCAGTATTTT. Its translation: CASKSASGSADTQYF.

In its sample, this clone was seen once. CDR3 bases: TGTGCCAGCAGTCCGCATGGGGCGGACAGGGGGCCCGGGGAGCTGTTTTTT. This translates into CASSPHGADRGPGELFF. This chain joins TRBV28 and TRBJ2-2; TRBD1 matches 11 bases. Germline-derived CDR1 and CDR2 are MDHEN and SYDVKM. The CDR3 covers 17 residues. The V segment lost 5 bases and the J segment 6 bases; nucleotides outside the gene matches: 11.

The chain carries TRBV4-1 and TRBJ1-2; D call uncertain. Germline CDR1 reads MGHRA; CDR2 reads YSYEKL. The CDR3 runs 15 residues. Trimming stripped 4 bases from V and 0 bases from J, with 12 bases between. CDR3 sequence reads: CASSLQDTANYGYTF. The CDR3 DNA is TGCGCCAGCAGCCTCCAAGACACAGCTAACTATGGCTACACCTTC.

This rearrangement joins TRBV10-3 to TRBJ2-7, with a possible D match to TRBD2 (6 bases). The CDR3 extends over 15 amino acids. Germline V gene lookup returns CDR1 ENHRY and CDR2 SYGVKD. The V gene lost 0 bases and the J gene lost 3 bases, with 12 bases spanning the gap. The CDR3: CAISESAGFGYEQYF. As DNA, the CDR3 is TGTGCCATCAGTGAGTCGGCGGGATTCGGCTACGAGCAGTACTTC.

The gene calls are TRBV4-1 and TRBJ2-7; D not certain. V dropped 1 base and J dropped 3 bases, with 13 bases sitting between them. The CDR3 sequence is 15 residues long. Germline CDR1 and CDR2: MGHRA and YSYEKL. The CDR3 is CASSQGVQTNYEQYF. The CDR3 nucleotides are TGCGCCAGCAGCCAAGGAGTCCAAACCAACTACGAGCAGTACTTC.

A single count supports this clone. The gene calls are TRBV5-8 and TRBJ1-1; 7 bases align to TRBD1. V shed 6 bases and J 6 bases; nucleotides not matched to a gene: 17. Per germline, CDR1 SGHTS and CDR2 YDEGEE. The length of the CDR3 is 16 residues. CDR3 coding DNA: TGTGCCAGCACTTGGGGGTTTACAGGGGAATTGTCTGAAGCTTTCTTT. Protein sequence: CASTWGFTGELSEAFF.

The chain recombines TRBV28 with TRBJ1-2; 11 bases align to TRBD1. Germline V gene data show CDR1 as MDHEN and CDR2 as SYDVKM. Trimming removed 6 bases from V and 4 bases from J; junction bases left unmatched: 7. The CDR3 runs 15 residues. CDR3 in amino acids: CASSPGQGAGYGYTF. DNA of the CDR3: TGTGCCAGCAGCCCCGGACAGGGGGCGGGCTATGGCTACACCTTC.

V and J are TRBV7-6 and TRBJ1-1; a possible D gene is TRBD1 (5 bases). Per germline, CDR1 SGHVS and CDR2 FNYEAQ. The CDR3 totals 16 residues. The V gene lost 2 bases and the J gene lost 6 bases, with 19 bases spanning the gap. The CDR3 protein is CASSLRGVGNSAEAFF. CDR3 DNA sequence: TGTGCCAGCAGCTTACGGGGGGTCGGCAATTCCGCTGAAGCTTTCTTT.

J is TRBJ2-3 and V is TRBV5-1; TRBD1 aligns across 9 bases. Germline loops: CDR1 SGHRS, CDR2 YFSETQ. This CDR3 is built from 15 residues. J gave up 0 bases and V 4 bases, and 3 bases lay outside the gene matches. In DNA, the CDR3 is TGCGCCAGCAGCACAGGGGGCATGAGCACAGATACGCAGTATTTT. It yields the protein CASSTGGMSTDTQYF.

This clone was seen just once. The chain employs TRBV7-9 and TRBJ2-2; 9 bases are a match to TRBD1. This CDR3 comprises 16 residues. The V segment lost 1 base and the J segment 1 base; nucleotides outside the gene matches: 1. Germline loops: CDR1 SEHNR, CDR2 FQNEAQ (reference sequence). CDR3 nucleotide sequence: TGTGCCAGCAGCTTAGGGGGACAGGGGAACACCGGGGAGCTGTTTTTT. This translates into CASSLGGQGNTGELFF.

This clone was recorded a few times. This chain uses TRBV28 with TRBJ1-5, with D uncertain. The CDR3 sequence is 14 residues long. Trimming took off 6 bases at V and 4 bases at J, with 13 bases between the two ends. In germline, CDR1 is MDHEN, CDR2 SYDVKM. Written as DNA, the CDR3 is TGTGCCAGCAGCCCCCAGCGGGGAAATCAGCCCCAGCATTTT. It yields the protein CASSPQRGNQPQHF.